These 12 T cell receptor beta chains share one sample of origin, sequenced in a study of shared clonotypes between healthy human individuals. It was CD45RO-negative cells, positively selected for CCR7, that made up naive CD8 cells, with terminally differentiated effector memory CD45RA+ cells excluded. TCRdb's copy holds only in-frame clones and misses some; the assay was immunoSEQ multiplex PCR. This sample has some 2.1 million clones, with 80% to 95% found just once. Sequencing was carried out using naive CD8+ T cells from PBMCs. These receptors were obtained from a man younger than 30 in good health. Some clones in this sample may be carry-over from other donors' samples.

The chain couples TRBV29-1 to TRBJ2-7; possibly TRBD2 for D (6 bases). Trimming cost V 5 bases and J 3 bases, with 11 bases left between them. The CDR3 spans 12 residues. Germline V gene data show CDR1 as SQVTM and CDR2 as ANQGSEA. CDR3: CSVWDSYYEQYF. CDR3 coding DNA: TGCAGCGTTTGGGACTCCTACTACGAGCAGTACTTC.

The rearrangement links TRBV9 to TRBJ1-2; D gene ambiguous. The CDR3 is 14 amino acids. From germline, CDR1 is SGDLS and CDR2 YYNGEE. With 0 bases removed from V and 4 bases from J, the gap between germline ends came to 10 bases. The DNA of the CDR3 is TGTGCCAGCAGCGTAGACACGACGGGCTATGGCTACACCTTC. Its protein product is CASSVDTTGYGYTF.

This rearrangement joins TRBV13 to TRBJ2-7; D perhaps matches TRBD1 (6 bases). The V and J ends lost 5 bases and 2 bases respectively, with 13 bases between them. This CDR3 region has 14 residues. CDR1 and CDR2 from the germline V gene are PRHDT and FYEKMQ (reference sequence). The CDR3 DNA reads TGTGCCAGCAGCCTGAGGGACAAAACCTACGAGCAGTACTTC. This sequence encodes CASSLRDKTYEQYF. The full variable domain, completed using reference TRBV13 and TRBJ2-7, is AAGVIQSPRHLIKEKRETATLKCYPIPRHDTVYWYQQGPGQDPQFLISFYEKMQSDKGSIPDRFSAQQFSDYHSELNMSSLELGDSALYFCASSLRDKTYEQYFGPGTRLTVT.

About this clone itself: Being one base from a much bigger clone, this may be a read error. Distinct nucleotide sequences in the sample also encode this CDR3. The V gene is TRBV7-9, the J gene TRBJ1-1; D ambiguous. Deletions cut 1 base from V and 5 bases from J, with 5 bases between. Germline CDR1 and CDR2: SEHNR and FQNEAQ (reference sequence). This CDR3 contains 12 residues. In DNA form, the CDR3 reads TGTGCCAGCAGCTTAGGGTGGACTGAAGCTTTCTTT. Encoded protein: CASSLGWTEAFF.

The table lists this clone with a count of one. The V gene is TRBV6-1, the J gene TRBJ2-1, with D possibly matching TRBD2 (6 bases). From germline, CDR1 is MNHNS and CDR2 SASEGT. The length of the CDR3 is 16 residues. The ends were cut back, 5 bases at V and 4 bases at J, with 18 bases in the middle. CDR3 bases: TGTGCCAGCAGTAAAGGGACTGAGGGTTTATACAATGAGCAGTTCTTC. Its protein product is CASSKGTEGLYNEQFF.

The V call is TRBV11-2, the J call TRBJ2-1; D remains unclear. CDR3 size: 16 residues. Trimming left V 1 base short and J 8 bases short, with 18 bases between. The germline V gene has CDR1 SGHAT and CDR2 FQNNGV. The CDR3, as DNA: TGTGCCAGCAGCTTAGTCATCGCCAGGTATGTTGATGAGCAGTTCTTC. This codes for CASSLVIARYVDEQFF.

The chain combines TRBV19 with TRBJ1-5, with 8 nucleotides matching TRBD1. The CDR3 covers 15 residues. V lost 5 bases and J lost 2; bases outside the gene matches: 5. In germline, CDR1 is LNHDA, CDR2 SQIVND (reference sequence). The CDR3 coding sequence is TGTGCCAGTAGTGACAGGGGTTGGGGCAATCAGCCCCAGCATTTT. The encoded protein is CASSDRGWGNQPQHF. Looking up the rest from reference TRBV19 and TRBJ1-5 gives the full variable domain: DGGITQSPKYLFRKEGQNVTLSCEQNLNHDAMYWYRQDPGQGLRLIYYSQIVNDFQKGDIAEGYSVSREKKESFPLTVTSAQKNPTAFYLCASSDRGWGNQPQHFGDGTRLSIL.

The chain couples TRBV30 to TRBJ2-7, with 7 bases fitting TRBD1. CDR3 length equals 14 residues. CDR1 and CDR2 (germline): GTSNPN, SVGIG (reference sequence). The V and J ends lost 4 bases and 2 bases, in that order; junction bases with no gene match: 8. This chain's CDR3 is CAWTSGTETYEQYF. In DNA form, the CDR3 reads TGTGCCTGGACCTCCGGGACAGAGACCTACGAGCAGTACTTC.

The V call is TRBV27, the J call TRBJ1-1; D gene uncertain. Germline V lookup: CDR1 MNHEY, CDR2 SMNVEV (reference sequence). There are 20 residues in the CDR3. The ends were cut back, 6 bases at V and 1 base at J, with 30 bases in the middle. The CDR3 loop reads CASSSRRSLSEARPNTEAFF. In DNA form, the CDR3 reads TGTGCCAGCAGCTCCAGGCGGTCGCTGTCGGAGGCTAGACCGAACACTGAAGCTTTCTTT.

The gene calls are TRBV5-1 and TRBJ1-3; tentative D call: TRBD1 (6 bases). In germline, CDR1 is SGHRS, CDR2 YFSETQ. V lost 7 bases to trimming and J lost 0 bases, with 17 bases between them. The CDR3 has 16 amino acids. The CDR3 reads CASSGQTVSSGNTIYF. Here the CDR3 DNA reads TGCGCCAGCTCCGGACAGACAGTTAGCTCTGGAAACACCATATATTTT.

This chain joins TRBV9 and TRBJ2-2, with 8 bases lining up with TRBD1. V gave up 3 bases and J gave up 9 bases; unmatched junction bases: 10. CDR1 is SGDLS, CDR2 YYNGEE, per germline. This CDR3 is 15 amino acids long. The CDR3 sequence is CASSGGTGSYRELFF. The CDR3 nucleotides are TGTGCCAGCAGCGGCGGGACAGGATCCTACCGGGAGCTGTTTTTT.

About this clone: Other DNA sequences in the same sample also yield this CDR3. The CDR3 coding sequence is TGTGCCAGCAGCGCCGGGACAGGGACCTACGAGCAGTACTTC. Amino acids: CASSAGTGTYEQYF. The chain employs TRBV9 and TRBJ2-7; 9 bases are a match to TRBD1. The CDR3 has 14 amino acids. V was clipped by 3 bases and J by 2 bases; unmatched bases: 3. Germline CDR1 reads SGDLS; CDR2 reads YYNGEE.